Reported below is one TCR beta chain. This sample stems from a study of blood T cell repertoires in COVID-19. The CDR3 spans 17 residues. The V and J ends lost 8 bases and 0 bases, in that order; junction bases with no gene match: 11. From germline, CDR1 is LNHDA and CDR2 SQIVND (reference sequence). Original handling: Reference gene primer amplification in the assay estimated nucleated cell counts. The table came from immunoSEQ multiplex PCR; TCRdb's copy has only in-frame clones and leaves some out. V, J and clone size derive from that table, while D and trimming were established from the DNA sequence. The sample holds about 74,000 clones; about four fifths are singletons and the top ten take around 20%.

The sequencing input was peripheral blood. The source of this sequence is a man aged 70-80 years with acute or convalescent COVID-19. The V gene is TRBV19, the J gene TRBJ1-5; TRBD1 aligns across 9 bases. The CDR3: CASLSGTGPYSNQPQHF. The CDR3 region has the DNA TGTGCCAGTCTCTCCGGGACAGGGCCATATAGCAATCAGCCCCAGCATTTT.